This T cell receptor (beta chain) came from a study of response to subunit inactivated influenza vaccine. TCRdb analysed the RT-PCR reads with MiXCR anew, one entry per CDR3 protein. The repertoire holds hundreds of thousands of distinct CDR3 sequences, with around 15% as singletons. Germline lookup yields CDR1 SGDLS and CDR2 YYNGEE. This CDR3 is 14 amino acids long. Trimming shortened V by 0 bases and J by 6 bases, and 12 bases separated the two germline ends. The table lists this clonotype with a few counts. What it binds is unknown. The study, taken as a whole, reports: New T cells are recruited in small numbers by each seasonal influenza vaccination, according to the authors' suggestion.

This clonotype was sampled from a man between 45 and 60 years old who received an inactivated influenza vaccine. The rearrangement joins TRBV9 to TRBJ1-2, with a possible D match to TRBD1 (5 bases). This specimen was PBMCs from blood, taken approximately 15 days before vaccination. The CDR3: CASSVARGANGYTF. In DNA, the CDR3 is TGTGCCAGCAGCGTAGCTCGAGGGGCCAATGGCTACACCTTC. The full variable domain, rest sourced from reference TRBV9 and TRBJ1-2, is DSGVTQTPKHLITATGQRVTLRCSPRSGDLSVYWYQQSLDQGLQFLIQYYNGEERAKGNILERFSAQQFPDLHSELNLSSLELGDSALYFCASSVARGANGYTFGSGTRLTVV.